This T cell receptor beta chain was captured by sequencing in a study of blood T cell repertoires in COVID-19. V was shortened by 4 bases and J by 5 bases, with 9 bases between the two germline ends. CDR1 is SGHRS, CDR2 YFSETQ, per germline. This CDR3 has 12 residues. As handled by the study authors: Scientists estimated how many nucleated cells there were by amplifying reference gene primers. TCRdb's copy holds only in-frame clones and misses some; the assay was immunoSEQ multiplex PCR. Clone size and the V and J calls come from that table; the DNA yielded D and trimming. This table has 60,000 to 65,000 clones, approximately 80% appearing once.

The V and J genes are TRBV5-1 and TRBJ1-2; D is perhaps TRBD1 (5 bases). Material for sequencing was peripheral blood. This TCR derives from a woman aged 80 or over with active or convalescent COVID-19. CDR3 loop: CASSLGHYGYTF. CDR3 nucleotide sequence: TGCGCCAGCAGCCTCGGACATTATGGCTACACCTTC.